This record concerns one TCR beta chain sequence. Its antigen is as yet unknown. These data are taken from a study of cytotoxic CD8 clonotypes in ibrutinib-treated CLL. Study-wide background: Partial responses totalled approximately 24 and complete responses 2; after median around 74 months, about 15 remained remitted and roughly twelve progressed. Sequencing produced an average of about 260,000 productive templates and roughly 89,000 productive rearrangements per sample.

This CDR3 is 15 amino acids long. The ends were cut back, 6 bases at V and 0 bases at J, with 11 bases in the middle. Germline CDR1 reads SEHNR; CDR2 reads FQNEAQ (reference sequence). Overall study findings and caveats: Clonality went up at the time of ibrutinib response, stayed stable in sustained remission, and later dropped back toward its baseline level at progression. Treatment left the uncommon public clonotypes either contracted or stable in frequency.

Sequenced by immunoSEQ multiplex PCR; TCRdb stores in-frame clones only, minus some. The sample has some 120,000 clones, less than 90% seen once. The material sequenced was PBMCs, taken after 24 months of ibrutinib treatment. This clonotype was obtained from a human donor with chronic lymphocytic leukemia. This chain connects TRBV7-9 to TRBJ1-4, with D perhaps TRBD1 (5 bases). Here the CDR3 DNA reads TGTGCCAGCAGGCCCGGGGCCACAACTAATGAAAAACTGTTTTTT. Translated: CASRPGATTNEKLFF.